This T cell receptor (beta chain) was obtained from a study of blood T cell repertoires in COVID-19. Study overall: PBMCs, B-cell-depleted T cells, or T cells were the source of the cDNA or gDNA that made up the material.

The method was immunoSEQ multiplex PCR; TCRdb's version includes in-frame clones alone and lacks a portion of them. The data contain a few hundred thousand clones, 90% of them singletons. The CDR3 is made up of 13 amino acids. V lost 4 bases and J 2 bases, leaving 9 bases between the germline ends. Germline V gives CDR1 SGHDT, CDR2 YYEEEE. Participants had their cohort set by participant-reported clinical history. Sequencing used PBMCs or T cells enriched from blood (not recorded which). The chain is built from TRBV5-6 and TRBJ1-2; D gene ambiguous. This clonotype was obtained from a woman between 18 and 29 years old with acute COVID-19. CDR3 region: CASSPGLNYGYTF. The CDR3 bases are TGTGCCAGCAGCCCGGGTCTGAACTATGGCTACACCTTC.